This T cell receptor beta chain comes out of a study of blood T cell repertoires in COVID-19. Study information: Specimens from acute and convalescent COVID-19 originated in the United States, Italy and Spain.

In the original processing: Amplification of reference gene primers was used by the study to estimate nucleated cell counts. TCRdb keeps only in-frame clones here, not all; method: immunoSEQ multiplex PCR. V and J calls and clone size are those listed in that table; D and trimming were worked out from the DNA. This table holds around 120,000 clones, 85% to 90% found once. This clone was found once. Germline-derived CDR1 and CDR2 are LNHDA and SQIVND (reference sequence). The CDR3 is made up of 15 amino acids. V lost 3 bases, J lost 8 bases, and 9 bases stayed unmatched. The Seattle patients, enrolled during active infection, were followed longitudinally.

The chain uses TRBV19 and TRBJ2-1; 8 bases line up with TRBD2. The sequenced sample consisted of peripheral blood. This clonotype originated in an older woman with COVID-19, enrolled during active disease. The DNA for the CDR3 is TGTGCCAGTAGTATTGGACTAGCAGGAAGCGATGAGCAGTTCTTC. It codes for CASSIGLAGSDEQFF.